The 5 T cell receptor beta chains reported below all come from one sample, sequenced in a study of blood T cell repertoires in COVID-19. The data were produced by immunoSEQ multiplex PCR, yet TCRdb's version contains in-frame clones alone and is incomplete. The data contain approximately 210,000 clones, about 90% of them singletons. The specimen was peripheral blood. The receptors here all came from a man younger than 40 with acute or convalescent COVID-19.

This clone was seen just once. The V call is TRBV11-2, the J call TRBJ1-2, with 8 nucleotides matching TRBD1. Germline V CDR1 and CDR2: SGHAT, FQNNGV. Losses at the gene ends were 5 bases for V and 2 bases for J; bases not matched to a gene: 7. This CDR3 has 15 residues. This CDR3 reads CASSPSGDRNYGYTF. As DNA, the CDR3 is TGTGCCAGCAGCCCGTCGGGGGACAGGAACTATGGCTACACCTTC.

The gene calls are TRBV6-5 and TRBJ2-7; tentatively, D is TRBD2 (6 bases). The germline CDR1 and CDR2 sequences are MNHEY and SVGAGI. Deletions cut 8 bases from V and 3 bases from J, with 14 bases between. The CDR3 loop spans 13 amino acids. CDR3 nucleotides: TGTGCCAGCTGGCAGACTAGTAGCTACGAGCAGTACTTC. Its protein is CASWQTSSYEQYF.

About this clone: This sample also contains other DNA sequences that code for the same CDR3. The V gene is TRBV29-1, the J gene TRBJ2-5; no clear D gene. This CDR3 is built from 12 residues. Trimming pared 3 bases from V and 2 bases from J, leaving 7 bases between. Germline V gene lookup returns CDR1 SQVTM and CDR2 ANQGSEA. This CDR3 reads CSVDRLQETQYF. In DNA form, the CDR3 reads TGCAGCGTTGACAGGTTGCAAGAGACCCAGTACTTC.

The sample holds one count of this clone. This chain links TRBV6-6 with TRBJ2-4; possible D gene TRBD1, 6 bases. The CDR3 sequence is 16 residues long. The germline CDR1 and CDR2 sequences are MNHNY and SVGAGI (reference sequence). V lost 5 bases, J lost 1 base, and 15 bases lay in between. CDR3 loop: CASSGLGAAAKNIQYF. DNA of the CDR3: TGTGCCAGCAGTGGCCTGGGGGCTGCGGCCAAAAACATTCAGTACTTC.

The genes are TRBV12-5 and TRBJ2-1; 9 bases are shared with TRBD1. V was pared by 6 bases and J by 7 bases, with 10 bases of the junction left unmatched. The germline gives CDR1 LGHNT, CDR2 FRNRAP. The length of the CDR3 is 15 residues. The DNA for the CDR3 is TGTGCTAGTGGCCCAGGGACAGGGAGGATGAATGAGCAGTTCTTC. Its translation is CASGPGTGRMNEQFF.